This paragraph covers one TCR beta chain sequence. Its target is unknown. The data were taken from a study of read filtering for tumor transcriptome and immune sequencing. Background on the study: Among patients, some 17 were male and more than 12 female, aged roughly 45 to 80 (mean about 71). Per sample, TCR-region reads ranged about 4 to 11 million by IR-seq, about 75 to 1,300 by RNA-seq. Findings of the study overall: Sorted CD138-negative bone marrow cells were not purified T cells. About 80% of IR-seq clonotypes had a single read, yet these held around 3.5% of reads.

The library was built from about 400 ng RNA with molecular barcoded adaptors for alpha/delta and beta/gamma chains. TCRdb independently ran MiXCR on the reads; one entry per CDR3 protein. The data contain some 41,000 distinct CDR3 sequences, around an eighth of them singletons. Germline V gene sequence: CDR1 MDHEN, CDR2 SYDVKM. The V gene lost 5 bases and the J gene lost 9 bases, with 19 bases spanning the gap. The CDR3 has 14 residues. The sequencing sample was made of a population of CD138-negative cells sorted from bone marrow. The chain has TRBV28 and TRBJ1-2; unclear D gene. This sequence was found in a donor at least 40 years old with multiple myeloma. In DNA form, the CDR3 reads TGTGCCAGCAGTACCGCCGGGCCGCAGGATTGCTACACCTTC. This sequence encodes CASSTAGPQDCYTF.